Presented here are 8 T cell receptor beta chains from one specimen sequenced in a study of blood T cell repertoires in COVID-19. Assay: immunoSEQ multiplex PCR; the TCRdb copy retains only in-frame clones and omits some. The repertoire holds about 200,000 clones, with about 85% as singletons. Sequencing was carried out using peripheral blood. The receptor source for this set is a woman of 80 years or more with acute or convalescent COVID-19.

The gene calls are TRBV4-3 and TRBJ2-7; 13 nucleotides match TRBD2. Germline V CDR1 and CDR2: LGHNA, YSLEER. The CDR3 has 14 residues. The V gene end was trimmed by 4 bases and the J gene end by 3 bases; junction bases not matched to a gene: 0. The CDR3, as DNA: TGCGCCAGCAGCCGGACTAGCGGGAGCTACGAGCAGTACTTC. This gives the protein CASSRTSGSYEQYF.

The V call is TRBV29-1, the J call TRBJ1-2; a possible D gene is TRBD1 (5 bases). This CDR3 contains 12 residues. Trimming took off 6 bases at V and 8 bases at J, with 16 bases between the two ends. CDR1 is SQVTM and CDR2 is ANQGSEA in the germline V gene. This CDR3 reads CSVKGFAVGYTF. The CDR3 bases are TGCAGCGTAAAGGGGTTTGCGGTCGGCTACACCTTC.

The gene calls are TRBV5-1 and TRBJ2-2, with D perhaps TRBD1 (6 bases). The CDR3 has 17 amino acids. Germline CDR1 SGHRS, CDR2 YFSETQ. V was cut by 4 bases and J by 0 bases, with 16 bases left in between. CDR3 sequence: CASSLSGTNANTGELFF. CDR3 nucleotide sequence: TGCGCCAGCAGCCTTTCCGGGACAAACGCGAACACCGGGGAGCTGTTTTTT. Supplemented by reference TRBV5-1 and TRBJ2-2, the full variable domain reads KAGVTQTPRYLIKTRGQQVTLSCSPISGHRSVSWYQQTPGQGLQFLFEYFSETQRNKGNFPGRFSGRQFSNSRSEMNVSTLELGDSALYLCASSLSGTNANTGELFFGEGSRLTVL.

The chain couples TRBV25-1 to TRBJ2-2; 7 nucleotides agree with TRBD2. V lost 1 base to trimming and J lost 0 bases; unmatched junction nucleotides: 5. The length of the CDR3 is 17 residues. Germline V gene lookup returns CDR1 MGHDK and CDR2 SYGVNS. CDR3 sequence: CASSEWGGSANTGELFF. DNA of the CDR3: TGTGCCAGCAGTGAATGGGGGGGATCCGCGAACACCGGGGAGCTGTTTTTT.

The chain carries TRBV6-6 and TRBJ1-5, with TRBD1 as a possible D gene (5 bases). Germline CDR1 reads MNHNY; CDR2 reads SVGAGI (reference sequence). V lost 8 bases, J lost 6 bases, and 11 bases lay in between. The CDR3 totals 12 residues. This CDR3 is CASCSDSQPQHF. The CDR3, as DNA: TGTGCCAGCTGCTCTGACAGTCAGCCCCAGCATTTT.

The V gene is TRBV9, the J gene TRBJ2-7; no clear D. The CDR3 runs 14 residues. Per germline, CDR1 SGDLS and CDR2 YYNGEE. V shed 6 bases and J shed 2 bases, with 15 bases lying between them. The CDR3 bases are TGTGCCAGCACCCGAAATCCCGCAGCCTACGAGCAGTACTTC. It yields the protein CASTRNPAAYEQYF.

The J gene is TRBJ1-6, the V gene TRBV2; 8 positions match TRBD1. The length of the CDR3 is 13 residues. CDR1 SNHLY and CDR2 FYNNEI come from the germline V gene. V shed 10 bases and J 7 bases; nucleotides not matched to a gene: 6. CDR3 DNA sequence: TGTGCCACCCGGACAGGGATCAATTCACCCCTCCACTTT. Amino acid sequence: CATRTGINSPLHF.

As to this clone: This same CDR3 is encoded by further DNA sequences in the sample. The chain recombines TRBV5-5 with TRBJ2-5; D is undetermined. The germline gives CDR1 SGHKS, CDR2 YYEKEE (reference sequence). V was pared by 2 bases and J by 4 bases, with 6 bases between. The length of the CDR3 is 12 residues. CDR3 DNA sequence: TGTGCCAGCAGCTTCGGCGGAGAGACCCAGTACTTC. Translation gives CASSFGGETQYF. Based on the CDR3 plus reference TRBV5-5 and TRBJ2-5, the full variable domain is DAGVTQSPTHLIKTRGQQVTLRCSPISGHKSVSWYQQVLGQGPQFIFQYYEKEERGRGNFPDRFSARQFPNYSSELNVNALLLGDSALYLCASSFGGETQYFGPGTRLLVL.